What follows are 9 T cell receptor beta chains derived from one specimen sequenced in a study of Graves' ophthalmopathy and Graves' hyperthyroidism. Transcripts of RNA were the source for amplifying TCR beta CDR3 regions. HTBI primers served in a first-round RT-PCR, which a second-round multiplex PCR followed. TCRdb processed the multiplex PCR reads anew with MiXCR; each CDR3 protein has one entry. The table lists about 220,000 distinct CDR3 sequences, roughly 21% of them singletons. Sequenced sample: peripheral blood. All receptors derive from a woman in her forties or fifties with Graves' ophthalmopathy.

This clonotype showed up just a few times. Given a much more abundant clone one base away, this may be a read error. V gene TRBV6-1 combines with J gene TRBJ1-1; D uncertain. The CDR3 is 12 amino acids. V was pared by 8 bases and J by 1 base, with 8 bases between. Germline lookup yields CDR1 MNHNS and CDR2 SASEGT. The CDR3 DNA sequence: TGTGCCAGCGGACTAAGGAACACTGAAGCTTTCTTT. This codes for CASGLRNTEAFF.

The genes are TRBV10-3 and TRBJ2-5, with 8 bases identical to TRBD2. J was trimmed by 9 bases and V by 3 bases; bases with no gene match: 12. Germline V gene lookup returns CDR1 ENHRY and CDR2 SYGVKD. This CDR3 region has 15 residues. CDR3 amino acids: CAISEESGLGSPQYF. The CDR3 DNA reads TGTGCCATCAGTGAAGAGTCGGGACTAGGCTCCCCCCAGTACTTC.

This clonotype has at least ten counts. The rearrangement uses TRBV5-1 and TRBJ1-2; 8 bases align to TRBD1. Germline V gene lookup returns CDR1 SGHRS and CDR2 YFSETQ. The J segment lost 1 base and the V segment lost 4 bases, leaving 6 bases of the junction unmatched. There are 15 residues in the CDR3. The CDR3 bases are TGCGCCAGCAGCATCAGACAGGGGAATAACTATGGCTACACCTTC. Its translation: CASSIRQGNNYGYTF.

The rearrangement links TRBV6-1 to TRBJ1-1, with no clear D. V lost 7 bases, J lost 4 bases, and 13 bases lay in between. Germline CDR1 reads MNHNS; CDR2 reads SASEGT. CDR3 length equals 13 residues. CDR3 protein: CASKGIRRTEAFF. The CDR3 DNA reads TGTGCCAGCAAAGGGATCCGGCGCACTGAAGCTTTCTTT.

In regard to this clonotype: With a much larger clone just one base away, this may be a read error. The chain is built from TRBV2 and TRBJ2-5, with D possibly TRBD1 on 6 matching bases. CDR3 length: 16 residues. Trimming removed 6 bases from V and 0 bases from J, with 17 bases in between. CDR1 is SNHLY and CDR2 is FYNNEI in the germline V gene. The DNA of the CDR3 is TGTGCCAGCAGACCCGGACAGCTGATGTACCAAGAGACCCAGTACTTC. Translated, it gives CASRPGQLMYQETQYF.

This clonotype was seen a handful of times. This may be a read error, as it is one base from a much larger clone. The chain uses TRBV28 and TRBJ1-6, with 8 bases matching TRBD1. This CDR3 comprises 15 residues. CDR1 and CDR2 from the germline V gene are MDHEN and SYDVKM. The chain's CDR3 is CASSYPGQDNSSLHF. CDR3 in DNA: TGTGCCAGCAGTTACCCGGGACAGGATAATTCATCCCTCCACTTT.

This clonotype occurred many times. The gene calls are TRBV7-6 and TRBJ1-1, with D hard to call. The CDR3 spans 13 residues. Trimming removed 0 bases from V and 5 bases from J, with 7 bases in between. Germline V gene sequence: CDR1 SGHVS, CDR2 FNYEAQ. The chain's CDR3 is CASSLAGRTEAFF. CDR3 nucleotide sequence: TGTGCCAGCAGCTTAGCAGGGCGGACTGAAGCTTTCTTT. Full variable domain (remainder filled in from reference TRBV7-6 and TRBJ1-1): GAGVSQSPRYKVTKRGQDVALRCDPISGHVSLYWYRQALGQGPEFLTYFNYEAQQDKSGLPNDRFSAERPEGSISTLTIQRTEQRDSAMYRCASSLAGRTEAFFGQGTRLTVV.

This clonotype was counted only a few times. The chain recombines TRBV19 with TRBJ1-5; 9 nucleotides align to TRBD1. Germline V gives CDR1 LNHDA, CDR2 SQIVND (reference sequence). V lost 6 bases to trimming and J lost 1 base; unmatched junction nucleotides: 4. The CDR3 sequence is 15 residues long. CDR3 DNA: TGTGCCAGTAGGGTACAGGGGGCAAGCAATCAGCCCCAGCATTTT. Residues: CASRVQGASNQPQHF.

The chain recombines TRBV11-2 with TRBJ1-2, with D maybe TRBD1 (5 bases). With 1 base removed from V and 4 bases from J, the gap between germline ends came to 16 bases. CDR3 length: 16 amino acids. The V gene's germline CDR1 is SGHAT and CDR2 FQNNGV. CDR3 DNA: TGTGCCAGCAGCTTAGTTTCGGGCGCGGGGGGCTATGGCTACACCTTC. Its translation: CASSLVSGAGGYGYTF.